The 17 T cell receptor beta chains presented below share a single source sample, sequenced in a study of blood T cell repertoires in COVID-19. Libraries were prepared by immunoSEQ multiplex PCR; TCRdb keeps only in-frame clonotypes and omits some of them. The data contain over 35,000 clones, 70% to 90% of them seen just once; the ten biggest clones take up under 40%. What was sequenced was peripheral blood. The receptors here all came from an elderly woman with COVID-19, enrolled during active disease.

This clone was picked up one time. The rearrangement joins TRBV5-1 to TRBJ2-5, with D possibly being TRBD1 (6 bases). CDR3 length equals 15 residues. Germline V lookup: CDR1 SGHRS, CDR2 YFSETQ. The V end was cut by 5 bases, the J end by 2 bases, with 16 bases between. CDR3 DNA: TGCGCCAGCAGGACAGGACCCCCGAGTCAAGAGACCCAGTACTTC. This codes for CASRTGPPSQETQYF.

The CDR3 is CASSPGQRNTIYF. The CDR3 nucleotides are TGTGCCAGCAGCCCCGGACAGAGGAACACCATATATTTT. The chain is built from TRBV12-3 or TRBV12-4 and TRBJ1-3; perhaps TRBD1 as D (6 bases). The CDR3 loop spans 13 amino acids. V shed 6 bases and J shed 7 bases, with 13 bases lying between them.

V is TRBV9 and J is TRBJ2-7, with TRBD1 identical over 9 bases. The length of the CDR3 is 16 residues. V lost 4 bases and J lost 4; bases outside the gene matches: 12. Germline CDR1 SGDLS, CDR2 YYNGEE. As DNA, the CDR3 is TGTGCCAGCAGCCCCCTCTACGACAGGGGGGTATACGAGCAGTACTTC. Its translation is CASSPLYDRGVYEQYF.

J is TRBJ2-4 and V is TRBV18, with D tentatively TRBD2 (5 bases). Trimming removed 0 bases from V and 9 bases from J, with 9 bases in between. The germline CDR1 and CDR2 sequences are KGHSH and LQKENI. This CDR3 comprises 13 residues. In DNA, the CDR3 is TGTGCCAGCTCACCACCAGGTGGAGGCATTCAGTACTTC. Protein product: CASSPPGGGIQYF.

The chain carries TRBV2 and TRBJ1-2; a possible D gene is TRBD1 (5 bases). Per germline, CDR1 SNHLY and CDR2 FYNNEI. The CDR3 totals 15 residues. The V end was cut by 4 bases, the J end by 0 bases, with 12 bases between. The CDR3 loop reads CASSGAGEANYGYTF. The CDR3 region has the DNA TGTGCCAGCAGTGGGGCGGGGGAGGCTAACTATGGCTACACCTTC.

There are a few counts of this clone. The V and J genes are TRBV19 and TRBJ1-2; no firm D call. This CDR3 is 13 amino acids long. Germline CDR1 and CDR2: LNHDA and SQIVND (reference sequence). V was cut by 5 bases and J by 0 bases, with 7 bases left in between. CDR3 sequence reads: CASSVHSNYGYTF. The CDR3 nucleotides read TGTGCCAGTAGTGTTCATTCTAACTATGGCTACACCTTC.

V and J are TRBV29-1 and TRBJ2-1; 9 nucleotides line up with TRBD1. Germline CDR1 and CDR2: SQVTM and ANQGSEA. With V trimmed by 1 base and J by 8 bases, 9 bases remained unmatched. CDR3 length: 15 residues. The CDR3 spells CSVEGGTGLFDEQFF. The CDR3 region has the DNA TGCAGCGTTGAAGGGGGGACAGGGCTCTTCGATGAGCAGTTCTTC.

V and J are TRBV7-2 and TRBJ1-3; the match to TRBD1 covers 7 bases. The germline gives CDR1 SGHTA, CDR2 FQGNSA. CDR3 size: 16 residues. Trimming at V came to 2 bases and at J to 4 bases, leaving 8 bases not matched to a gene. The CDR3 sequence is CASSLLGQGGGNTIYF. CDR3 bases: TGTGCCAGCAGCTTATTGGGCCAGGGGGGCGGAAACACCATATATTTT.

This clone was observed a few times. CDR3 nucleotides: TGTGCCAGCAGTTTGTTAAGAGAGAAACTGTTTTTT. Translating gives CASSLLREKLFF. The rearrangement links TRBV12-3 or TRBV12-4 to TRBJ1-4; D is uncertain. The ends were cut back, 3 bases at V and 11 bases at J, with 10 bases in the middle. The CDR3 extends over 12 amino acids.

V and J are TRBV3-1 (or the pseudogene TRBV3-2) and TRBJ2-2; 8 positions agree with TRBD2. Germline trimming cut 3 bases from V and 3 bases from J; bases unmatched to any gene: 6. The germline V gene has CDR1 LGHDT and CDR2 YNNKEL (reference sequence). The CDR3 has 16 amino acids. DNA of the CDR3: TGTGCCAGCAGCCACCGACGGGGGGGTTACACCGGGGAGCTGTTTTTT. Amino acids: CASSHRRGGYTGELFF.

The chain has TRBV21-1 and TRBJ1-4; TRBD1, the D gene given by the table, was not confirmed from the DNA. TRBV21-1 counts as a pseudogene. This CDR3 is built from 12 residues. The CDR3 loop reads CASKGPNEKLFF. The CDR3 nucleotides are TGTGCCAGCAAGGGGCCTAATGAAAAACTGTTTTTT.

The chain uses TRBV5-1 and TRBJ1-2, with 10 bases fitting TRBD1. Germline V gene sequence: CDR1 SGHRS, CDR2 YFSETQ. V gave up 4 bases and J gave up 8 bases; unmatched junction bases: 8. The CDR3 length is 14 residues. Here the CDR3 DNA reads TGCGCCAGCAGCCCGAACCCGACAGGGGGCGGCTACACCTTC. This gives the protein CASSPNPTGGGYTF.

The CDR3 DNA is TGTGCCAGCAGTGAGAGGGTGGAGGGGAACTATGGCTACACCTTC. It codes for CASSERVEGNYGYTF. This chain uses TRBV6-1 with TRBJ1-2, with a tentative D call TRBD1 (5 bases). CDR1 is MNHNS, CDR2 SASEGT, per germline. V shed 3 bases and J shed 2 bases, with 13 bases lying between them. CDR3 length: 15 residues.

This clone has a handful of counts. The V gene is TRBV7-2, the J gene TRBJ1-3; D is unclear. Germline V gene data show CDR1 as SGHTA and CDR2 as FQGNSA. This CDR3 comprises 15 residues. V was pared by 1 base and J by 0 bases, with 7 bases between. DNA for the CDR3: TGTGCCAGCAGCTTAGAACTCGGCTCTGGAAACACCATATATTTT. Translated, it gives CASSLELGSGNTIYF.

CDR3: CATSDSNLLAGGPETQYF. The CDR3 DNA reads as TGTGCCACCAGTGACTCCAACCTACTAGCGGGAGGGCCAGAGACCCAGTACTTC. The V and J genes are TRBV24-1 and TRBJ2-5; 13 positions agree with TRBD2. V was clipped by 4 bases and J by 4 bases; unmatched bases: 11. CDR1 and CDR2 (germline): KGHDR, SFDVKD. The CDR3 totals 18 residues.

In this sample, this clone turned up a few times. V and J are TRBV27 and TRBJ2-2, with D perhaps TRBD1 (5 bases). V lost 3 bases to trimming and J lost 4 bases, with 12 bases between them. CDR3 length: 15 amino acids. Per germline, CDR1 MNHEY and CDR2 SMNVEV (reference sequence). CDR3 amino acids: CASSFSAGATGELFF. Written as DNA, the CDR3 is TGTGCCAGCAGTTTTTCTGCTGGGGCCACCGGGGAGCTGTTTTTT.

V and J are TRBV3-1 (or the pseudogene TRBV3-2) and TRBJ2-2; 7 bases agree with TRBD2. This CDR3 has 13 residues. V gave up 7 bases and J gave up 6 bases; unmatched junction bases: 5. Germline CDR1 reads LGHDT; CDR2 reads YNNKEL (reference sequence). The CDR3 nucleotides are TGTGCCAGCAACCCGGGACTATCCGGGGAGCTGTTTTTT. Translating gives CASNPGLSGELFF.